Below, 13 T cell receptor beta chains from the same sample are listed, as sequenced in a study of blood T cell repertoires in COVID-19. Generated by immunoSEQ multiplex PCR, the TCRdb table keeps only in-frame clones and is missing some. The table has approximately 240,000 clones, less than 90% seen once. Input material: peripheral blood. All receptors derive from a woman aged 80 or older with active or convalescent COVID-19.

The chain has TRBV4-2 and TRBJ1-5, with D perhaps matching TRBD1 (5 bases). The V end lost 0 bases, the J end lost 4 bases, and 7 bases lay between the germline ends. The germline V gene encodes CDR1 LGHNA and CDR2 YNFKEQ. The CDR3 has 14 amino acids. CDR3 amino acids: CASSQDGGNQPQHF. The CDR3 nucleotides are TGTGCCAGCAGCCAAGACGGGGGAAATCAGCCCCAGCATTTT.

This clone showed up just once. CDR3 nucleotides: TGCGCCAGCAGCTTGGGAGCGGGGGGGCTTCAAGAGACCCAGTACTTC. It codes for CASSLGAGGLQETQYF. The chain uses TRBV5-1 and TRBJ2-5; TRBD2 matches at 10 bases. CDR3 size: 16 residues. The ends lost 0 bases at V and 2 bases at J; junction bases unmatched: 4. The germline V gene has CDR1 SGHRS and CDR2 YFSETQ.

The chain carries TRBV5-1 and TRBJ1-3, with TRBD1 matching over 11 bases. The CDR3 sequence is 15 residues long. Unmatched junction bases numbered 4, after V lost 4 bases and J lost 4 bases. CDR1 SGHRS and CDR2 YFSETQ come from the germline V gene. CDR3 DNA: TGCGCCAGCAGCCGGACAGGGGGCACGGGAAACACCATATATTTT. Protein product: CASSRTGGTGNTIYF. Full variable domain (outside the CDR3, taken from reference TRBV5-1 and TRBJ1-3): KAGVTQTPRYLIKTRGQQVTLSCSPISGHRSVSWYQQTPGQGLQFLFEYFSETQRNKGNFPGRFSGRQFSNSRSEMNVSTLELGDSALYLCASSRTGGTGNTIYFGEGSWLTVV.

The chain uses TRBV28 and TRBJ1-1; 12 nucleotides agree with TRBD1. Unmatched junction bases numbered 8, after V lost 2 bases and J lost 1 base. The CDR3 spans 18 residues. The germline gives CDR1 MDHEN, CDR2 SYDVKM. As DNA, the CDR3 is TGTGCCAGCAGTTTACCCGGGACAGGGGGCCCAGGGAACACTGAAGCTTTCTTT. It is translated as CASSLPGTGGPGNTEAFF. The complete variable domain, with remaining parts taken from reference TRBV28 and TRBJ1-1, reads DVKVTQSSRYLVKRTGEKVFLECVQDMDHENMFWYRQDPGLGLRLIYFSYDVKMKEKGDIPEGYSVSREKKERFSLILESASTNQTSMYLCASSLPGTGGPGNTEAFFGQGTRLTVV.

This clone was observed a handful of times. This chain links TRBV19 with TRBJ1-3; TRBD1 aligns across 7 bases. The CDR3 consists of 16 residues. CDR1 is LNHDA and CDR2 is SQIVND in the germline V gene (reference sequence). Germline trimming cut 4 bases from V and 0 bases from J; bases unmatched to any gene: 6. The CDR3 reads CASSTSTGTSGNTIYF. The CDR3 bases are TGTGCCAGTAGTACATCGACAGGGACCTCTGGAAACACCATATATTTT.

The chain is built from TRBV5-4 and TRBJ2-1; 11 bases fit TRBD2. The CDR3 length is 16 residues. V trimming: 1 base; J trimming: 5 bases; junction bases outside the gene matches: 5. Germline V CDR1 and CDR2: SGHNT, YYREEE (reference sequence). The CDR3 is CASSLPTSGRDNEQFF. The CDR3 nucleotides are TGTGCCAGCAGCTTGCCTACTAGCGGGAGAGACAATGAGCAGTTCTTC.

The genes are TRBV4-2 and TRBJ1-1, with TRBD1 matching 12 bases. CDR1 is LGHNA, CDR2 YNFKEQ, per germline. J was trimmed by 4 bases and V by 5 bases; bases with no gene match: 8. CDR3 length: 16 amino acids. The CDR3 here is CASSGRDRGLSTEAFF. CDR3 coding DNA: TGTGCCAGCAGCGGCCGGGACAGGGGGCTGAGCACTGAAGCTTTCTTT.

There are a few counts of this clone. The J gene is TRBJ1-1, the V gene TRBV19; 7 bases align to TRBD1. The CDR3 is 14 amino acids. In germline, CDR1 is LNHDA, CDR2 SQIVND (reference sequence). Unmatched junction bases numbered 6, after V lost 8 bases and J lost 0 bases. CDR3 nucleotides: TGTGCCAGTGGACCACAGGGGATGAACACTGAAGCTTTCTTT. It specifies CASGPQGMNTEAFF.

This chain connects TRBV21-1 to TRBJ2-5; the table's D call TRBD2 went unverified against the DNA. TRBV21-1 is assigned pseudogene status. The CDR3 covers 17 residues. CDR3 sequence: CASSGQRAEGSRETQYF. The CDR3 DNA sequence: TGTGCCAGCAGCGGCCAACGGGCGGAGGGATCGCGAGAGACCCAGTACTTC.

The chain uses TRBV15 and TRBJ2-3, with 8 bases identical to TRBD2. This CDR3 comprises 18 residues. The V gene end was trimmed by 2 bases and the J gene end by 2 bases; junction bases not matched to a gene: 12. Germline lookup yields CDR1 LNHNV and CDR2 YYDKDF (reference sequence). This chain's CDR3 is CATSRSASGTSLTDTQYF. CDR3 coding DNA: TGTGCCACCAGCAGATCGGCTTCCGGGACTAGTCTCACAGATACGCAGTATTTT.

The chain carries TRBV6-2 or TRBV6-3 and TRBJ2-2; D might be TRBD2 (6 bases). The CDR3 length is 16 residues. Trimming removed 3 bases at V and 3 bases at J, with 14 bases between. Germline CDR1 reads MNHEY; CDR2 reads SVGEGT. CDR3 nucleotide sequence: TGTGCCAGCAGTTATCCCGGGAGACCCCACACCGGGGAGCTGTTTTTT. Translation: CASSYPGRPHTGELFF.

This chain uses TRBV11-3 with TRBJ1-1, with 10 bases fitting TRBD1. With 3 bases clipped from V and 1 base from J, the junction kept 5 bases outside the gene matches. The length of the CDR3 is 16 residues. In germline, CDR1 is SGHNT, CDR2 YENEEA. The CDR3 spells CASSFRQGAKNTEAFF. DNA for the CDR3: TGTGCCAGCAGCTTCCGACAGGGGGCCAAGAACACTGAAGCTTTCTTT.

In this sample, this clone turned up a few times. The chain recombines TRBV5-1 with TRBJ2-1; the match to TRBD2 covers 9 bases. Germline lookup yields CDR1 SGHRS and CDR2 YFSETQ. This CDR3 spans 17 amino acids. Unmatched junction bases numbered 15, after V lost 4 bases and J lost 7 bases. The CDR3 DNA is TGCGCCAGCAGCCCTGGTAGCGGGGGATCCTTTGGGAATGAGCAGTTCTTC. Translation: CASSPGSGGSFGNEQFF.